This TCR beta chain was documented in a study of blood T cell repertoires in COVID-19. The wider study: COVID-19 samples from acute and convalescent phases originated in the United States, Italy and Spain. Sample material is recorded as cDNA or gDNA derived from T cells, B-cell-depleted T cells, or PBMCs.

This clone was picked up a small number of times. CDR1 and CDR2 (germline): SGHTA, FQGNSA. The J segment lost 5 bases and the V segment lost 3 bases, leaving 6 bases of the junction unmatched. This CDR3 is built from 15 residues. Per the authors' pipeline: Reference gene primer amplification yielded estimated nucleated cell counts. Assay used: immunoSEQ multiplex PCR; TCRdb lists only in-frame clones, some missing. The V and J calls and clone size are taken from that table; D and trimming were inferred from the DNA. The sample includes 220,000 or so clones, approximately 82% of them seen just once. The sequenced sample consisted of peripheral blood. The clonotype was recovered from a woman aged 80 or over with acute or convalescent COVID-19. The V gene is TRBV7-2, the J gene TRBJ2-2; 7 bases fit TRBD1. The CDR3 bases are TGTGCCAGCAGCTTTACAGGGGATCGGACCGGGGAGCTGTTTTTT. Translated: CASSFTGDRTGELFF.